The T cell receptor (beta chain) described here comes from a study of blood T cell repertoires in COVID-19 (dated by TCRdb to about 2020). Looking at the study overall: Samples covering the acute and convalescent phases of COVID-19 were provided by collaborators in the United States, Italy and Spain. The material from the prospective study consisted of cDNA or gDNA derived from T cells, B-cell-depleted T cells, or PBMCs. Where available, HLA class I and class II types were obtained from metadata supplied by the sample provider rather than from assay-based typing. The samples were drawn from the first 160 participants of the ongoing ImmuneRACE study and from some 1,300 subjects provided by 6 global collaborators. The dataset comprised deeply sampled blood TCRbeta repertoires from subjects exposed to, actively infected with, or recovered from COVID-19. Sample metadata almost always included a de-identified subject ID, COVID-19 status, age in years and sex. The repertoires were released in a freely available public database meant as a resource for research on the immune response to SARS-CoV-2.

At the junction V is shortened by 6 bases and J by 6 bases, with 12 bases in between. From its cysteine to its phenylalanine, the CDR3 spans 12 amino acids. The CDR3 DNA has 36 bases and is translated from base 1. Based on the germline V gene, the CDR1 and CDR2 sequences are MNHNS and SASEGT. TCRbeta CDR3 regions were amplified from genomic DNA by means of the immunoSEQ Assay, a bias-controlled multiplex PCR. On the authors' methods: The number of nucleated cells in each sample was estimated from the amplification of reference gene primers within the assay. Sequence reads were collapsed and filtered to measure the absolute abundance of every unique TCRbeta CDR3 rearrangement. For each sample, productive Simpson clonality was calculated as the square root of Simpson's diversity index across productive rearrangements. The table was pulled from immuneACCESS by TCRdb, which kept in-frame rearrangements only. Such tables lose some clones; where checked, under half of the loss comes from unresolved V genes, and the rest has no known cause. For V, J and clone size, that table is used; D and trimming come from the DNA. The sample table contains some 180,000 clones; only one count was recorded for about 83% of them. 3% to 3.5% of the sample is held by the ten biggest clonotypes.

A note on this clone: Its recognized antigen is unknown. It has no much larger one-base neighbor in the sample; base qualities were not kept.

Broader findings and caveats from the paper: The amount of clinical and demographic metadata varied by source and participant and was provided uncurated.

In the prospective study, participants were about 18 to 100 years old, resided in 25 or so geographic areas of the United States, and were enrolled through a virtual design. Cohort assignment in the prospective study relied on participant-reported clinical history from a screening survey and a study questionnaire. Exposed participants were defined as having been in contact with someone with a PCR-confirmed or clinician-diagnosed COVID-19 case within 2 weeks of study entry. In the prospective study, mobile phlebotomists collected whole blood, serum and a nasopharyngeal or oropharyngeal swab from each participant. Additional blood draws and questionnaires over an approximately 2-month period could optionally be provided by prospective study participants. Before DNA extraction, blood samples from the prospective study were shipped at room temperature or frozen.

The TCR originated in a woman in her thirties who had been exposed to COVID-19. Recombination linked TRBV6-1 to TRBJ2-7; TRBD1 is possibly the D segment (5 matching bases). Material for sequencing was PBMCs or T cells enriched from blood (not recorded which). In nucleotide form, the sequence is TGTGCCAGCAGGTCGCAGGGCGGCGAGCAGTACTTC. This gives the protein CASRSQGGEQYF.